Below, 15 T cell receptor beta chains from the same sample are listed, as sequenced in a study of cytomegalovirus exposure and HLA in healthy donors. Use of 60 Vbeta and 13 Jbeta primers characterized the PCR. TCRdb's copy holds only in-frame clones and misses some; the assay was immunoSEQ multiplex PCR. The sample yields approximately 100,000 clones, 84% seen once. Sequencing used PBMCs. The receptors stem from a woman aged 18-29 years in good health and CMV-seronegative.

For this clone: The same CDR3 can be traced to other DNA sequences in this sample. This rearrangement joins TRBV11-2 to TRBJ2-7; 15 bases agree with TRBD2. Looked up from germline, CDR1 is SGHAT and CDR2 is FQNNGV. The CDR3 extends over 17 amino acids. J was trimmed by 6 bases and V by 3 bases; bases with no gene match: 9. The CDR3 DNA reads as TGTGCCAGCAGCTTTTTAGGACTAGCGGGGGGGCCGTCCGAGCAGTACTTC. Protein product: CASSFLGLAGGPSEQYF.

The chain combines TRBV7-9 with TRBJ2-7; D might be TRBD1 (6 bases). V gave up 1 base and J gave up 6 bases, with 16 bases separating them. Germline V gene sequence: CDR1 SEHNR, CDR2 FQNEAQ (reference sequence). The CDR3 runs to 15 residues. Here the CDR3 DNA reads TGTGCCAGCAGCTTAGGTGGGCTACAGGGTCCCGAGCAGTACTTC. Its protein is CASSLGGLQGPEQYF.

The rearrangement joins TRBV4-2 to TRBJ2-3, with 13 bases matching TRBD2. The trim removed 4 bases at V and 0 bases at J, leaving 19 bases unmatched. Germline CDR1 and CDR2: LGHNA and YNFKEQ. The CDR3 extends over 22 amino acids. As DNA, the CDR3 is TGTGCCAGCAGCCCTCGCGGACTAGCGGGAGATGTGGGGTGGGCTAGCACAGATACGCAGTATTTT. As protein: CASSPRGLAGDVGWASTDTQYF.

This clone showed up just a few times. V is TRBV5-6 and J is TRBJ2-1; 9 positions agree with TRBD1. V shed 4 bases and J 5 bases; nucleotides not matched to a gene: 4. CDR1 is SGHDT, CDR2 YYEEEE, per germline. The CDR3 length is 14 residues. CDR3 sequence reads: CASSPGTGHNEQFF. The DNA of the CDR3 is TGTGCCAGCAGCCCCGGGACAGGGCACAATGAGCAGTTCTTC.

The count of this clone is one. This specimen includes other DNA sequences encoding the same CDR3. The rearrangement links TRBV30 to TRBJ2-6; D not resolved. This CDR3 has 14 residues. Trimming shortened V by 4 bases and J by 0 bases, and 7 bases separated the two germline ends. Germline V gene lookup returns CDR1 GTSNPN and CDR2 SVGIG (reference sequence). CDR3 bases: TGTGCCTGGACAGGATCCTCTGGGGCCAACGTCCTGACTTTC. Protein product: CAWTGSSGANVLTF.

V gene TRBV4-3 combines with J gene TRBJ1-5; possibly TRBD1 for D (6 bases). CDR1 LGHNA and CDR2 YSLEER come from the germline V gene. This CDR3 region has 17 residues. V was cut by 0 bases and J by 4 bases, with 16 bases left in between. In DNA form, the CDR3 reads TGCGCCAGCAGCCAAGATGAGAGGGGGGGCGTTAATCAGCCCCAGCATTTT. Its protein product is CASSQDERGGVNQPQHF.

This rearrangement joins TRBV19 to TRBJ1-3, with 8 bases lining up with TRBD1. J lost 0 bases, V lost 3 bases, and 7 bases had no gene match. There are 17 residues in the CDR3. The germline CDR1 and CDR2 sequences are LNHDA and SQIVND (reference sequence). The CDR3 here is CASSILQGDSSGNTIYF. The CDR3 DNA reads TGTGCCAGTAGTATCCTACAGGGGGACAGCTCTGGAAACACCATATATTTT.

The chain recombines TRBV7-9 with TRBJ1-2, with unresolved D. V lost 2 bases and J lost 1, with 8 bases in between. This CDR3 spans 14 amino acids. The germline V gene has CDR1 SEHNR and CDR2 FQNEAQ (reference sequence). CDR3 coding DNA: TGTGCCAGCAGCTTAAAACAGCTTAACTATGGCTACACCTTC. This gives the protein CASSLKQLNYGYTF.

This chain connects TRBV18 to TRBJ2-1, with TRBD1 identical over 10 bases. V shed 5 bases, J shed 9 bases, and the junction held 10 bases outside the gene matches. This CDR3 comprises 15 residues. The V gene's germline CDR1 is KGHSH and CDR2 LQKENI. The CDR3 loop reads CASSNPGQGLGEQFF. In DNA, the CDR3 is TGTGCCAGCTCAAACCCGGGACAGGGGCTTGGTGAGCAGTTCTTC.

The chain has TRBV18 and TRBJ1-1, with a tentative D call TRBD1 (5 bases). Germline V lookup: CDR1 KGHSH, CDR2 LQKENI. There are 18 residues in the CDR3. Trimming pared 1 base from V and 0 bases from J, leaving 18 bases between. CDR3 amino acids: CASSPQLPSDSLNTEAFF. CDR3 DNA sequence: TGTGCCAGCTCACCACAATTGCCCTCCGACAGCCTGAACACTGAAGCTTTCTTT.

This chain connects TRBV15 to TRBJ1-6, with D possibly TRBD1 on 5 matching bases. Germline CDR1 and CDR2: LNHNV and YYDKDF (reference sequence). CDR3 length: 15 amino acids. The V end was cut by 0 bases, the J end by 4 bases, with 7 bases between. The CDR3 here is CATSRDQGYNSPLHF. DNA of the CDR3: TGTGCCACCAGCAGAGATCAGGGATATAATTCACCCCTCCACTTT.

The V and J genes are TRBV7-9 and TRBJ2-2, with TRBD1 identical over 8 bases. CDR1 is SEHNR and CDR2 is FQNEAQ in the germline V gene (reference sequence). There are 16 residues in the CDR3. V was clipped by 6 bases and J by 1 base; unmatched bases: 7. This CDR3 is CASSPPDRGNTGELFF. Here the CDR3 DNA reads TGTGCCAGCAGTCCTCCCGACAGGGGGAACACCGGGGAGCTGTTTTTT. The full variable domain, in which reference TRBV7-9 and TRBJ2-2 provide the parts outside the CDR3, is DTGVSQNPRHKITKRGQNVTFRCDPISEHNRLYWYRQTLGQGPEFLTYFQNEAQLEKSRLLSDRFSAERPKGSFSTLEIQRTEQGDSAMYLCASSPPDRGNTGELFFGEGSRLTVL.

The rearrangement joins TRBV27 to TRBJ2-3, with 8 nucleotides matching TRBD2. Germline CDR1 reads MNHEY; CDR2 reads SMNVEV (reference sequence). V was clipped by 2 bases and J by 3 bases; unmatched bases: 4. This CDR3 contains 15 residues. CDR3 nucleotide sequence: TGTGCCAGCAGTTTAACGGGGGGGGCTACAGATACGCAGTATTTT. Its translation is CASSLTGGATDTQYF.

The rearrangement uses TRBV19 and TRBJ1-5; tentative D call: TRBD1 (6 bases). V lost 7 bases and J lost 5, with 24 bases in between. The CDR3 totals 17 residues. Per germline, CDR1 LNHDA and CDR2 SQIVND (reference sequence). As DNA, the CDR3 is TGTGCCAGTAATCTGGGGGCGGGGGAATTATACGATCAGCCCCAGCATTTT. Translated: CASNLGAGELYDQPQHF.

V usage is TRBV28 and J usage is TRBJ1-4, with TRBD1 matching 7 bases. In germline, CDR1 is MDHEN, CDR2 SYDVKM. This CDR3 contains 14 residues. The V gene end was trimmed by 5 bases and the J gene end by 5 bases; junction bases not matched to a gene: 5. CDR3 sequence reads: CASSPGTDNEKLFF. In DNA, the CDR3 is TGTGCCAGCAGTCCCGGGACAGACAATGAAAAACTGTTTTTT.